The 8 T cell receptor beta chains reported below all come from one sample, sequenced in a study of cytomegalovirus exposure and HLA in healthy donors. The method was immunoSEQ multiplex PCR; TCRdb's version includes in-frame clones alone and lacks a portion of them. The data contain 120,000 or so clones, around 90% of them seen just once; the ten biggest clones take up about 2.1%. The sequenced material came from PBMCs. The receptors stem from a woman aged 18 to 35 in good health and CMV-seronegative.

The J gene is TRBJ2-7, the V gene TRBV11-2; maybe TRBD1 (7 bases). The CDR3 is 14 residues long. Per germline, CDR1 SGHAT and CDR2 FQNNGV. Trimming took off 6 bases at V and 6 bases at J, with 18 bases between the two ends. This CDR3 is CASRGVRGRSEQYF. Here the CDR3 DNA reads TGTGCCAGCAGAGGGGTCAGGGGGAGGAGCGAGCAGTACTTC.

The V and J genes are TRBV5-6 and TRBJ1-2; 8 bases fit TRBD1. Unmatched junction bases numbered 8, after V lost 5 bases and J lost 8 bases. Germline lookup yields CDR1 SGHDT and CDR2 YYEEEE. The CDR3 extends over 13 amino acids. The CDR3: CASRSRTGLGYTF. CDR3 coding DNA: TGTGCCAGCAGATCACGGACAGGGCTGGGCTACACCTTC.

The chain couples TRBV28 to TRBJ2-7; D remains unclear. Germline V lookup: CDR1 MDHEN, CDR2 SYDVKM. Trimming took off 5 bases at V and 5 bases at J, with 7 bases between the two ends. CDR3 length: 11 amino acids. DNA of the CDR3: TGTGCCAGCAGTCATAGTGACGAGCAGTACTTC. Amino acid sequence: CASSHSDEQYF.

This clone was seen only once. The chain employs TRBV30 and TRBJ2-7, with D tentatively TRBD2 (6 bases). Trimming left V 1 base short and J 2 bases short, with 15 bases between. The germline V gene encodes CDR1 GTSNPN and CDR2 SVGIG (reference sequence). This CDR3 is 15 amino acids long. DNA for the CDR3: TGTGCCTGGAGTGGCGGGATGAGCGGAACCTACGAGCAGTACTTC. This gives the protein CAWSGGMSGTYEQYF.

The chain links TRBV2 to TRBJ2-1; 8 nucleotides align to TRBD1. CDR1 is SNHLY, CDR2 FYNNEI, per germline. The junction had 13 bases not matched to a gene; V was cut back by 4 bases and J by 8 bases. The CDR3 has 16 amino acids. CDR3 sequence (DNA): TGTGCCAGCAGTGGTGTCGGCAGGGGGCCAGAGGATGAGCAGTTCTTC. This codes for CASSGVGRGPEDEQFF. The entire variable domain, with the rest obtained from reference TRBV2 and TRBJ2-1, is as follows: EPEVTQTPSHQVTQMGQEVILRCVPISNHLYFYWYRQILGQKVEFLVSFYNNEISEKSEIFDDQFSVERPDGSNFTLKIRSTKLEDSAMYFCASSGVGRGPEDEQFFGPGTRLTVL.

This chain joins TRBV6-5 and TRBJ1-2; D gene unclear. The CDR3 has 15 residues. V lost 4 bases to trimming and J lost 4 bases, with 16 bases between them. The V gene's germline CDR1 is MNHEY and CDR2 SVGAGI. CDR3 sequence reads: CASSSDILFSYGYTF. DNA for the CDR3: TGTGCCAGCAGTTCAGACATTTTGTTCAGCTATGGCTACACCTTC.

The rearrangement uses TRBV7-2 and TRBJ2-7, with 9 bases identical to TRBD2. The J segment lost 7 bases and the V segment lost 5 bases, leaving 12 bases of the junction unmatched. This CDR3 region has 15 residues. The germline V gene encodes CDR1 SGHTA and CDR2 FQGNSA. For the CDR3, the DNA is TGTGCCAGCAGCCACCCCGGCGGGAGGGCTGGGGAGCAGTACTTC. This codes for CASSHPGGRAGEQYF.

As DNA, the CDR3 is TGCGCCAGCAGCTTGGAGGGACAGGGATACGAGCAGTACTTC. This sequence encodes CASSLEGQGYEQYF. The chain uses TRBV5-1 and TRBJ2-7, with 9 nucleotides matching TRBD1. The CDR3 covers 14 residues. Trimming removed 0 bases from V and 4 bases from J; junction bases left unmatched: 2. Germline-derived CDR1 and CDR2 are SGHRS and YFSETQ.